This record looks at one T cell receptor beta chain sequence and its context. Its antigen is still unknown. The input lacks base qualities; no much larger clone sits a single base away. The sample comes from a study of T cells in Graves' hyperthyroidism and ophthalmopathy (dated by TCRdb to between 2018 and 2021). Background for the entire study: Peripheral blood samples were taken at the time of initial diagnosis, prior to any treatment. To identify TCR V-J signatures that set the groups apart, the researchers used a discovery cohort of 100 patients, made up of around 42 with Graves' ophthalmopathy and some 55 with stable Graves' hyperthyroidism. For training and testing, the 100 or so patients in the discovery cohort were randomly divided in a 7:3 ratio. Prospective prediction of ophthalmopathy was tested in an independent validation cohort of fewer than 20 hyperthyroidism patients and 15 to 17 patients who later progressed to ophthalmopathy. The paper reports TCR Vbeta CDR3 sequencing of fewer than 150 peripheral blood samples: around 45 ophthalmopathy, fewer than 80 hyperthyroidism and around 17 progressor patients. Once sampling was done, hyperthyroidism patients were given methimazole at a starting dose of 30 mg daily, whereas ophthalmopathy patients were given high-dose intravenous methylprednisolone. In addition, the study compared T-cell repertoires in thyroid tissue and in blood from six Graves' hyperthyroidism patients.

The TCR beta CDR3 regions were amplified from the RNA transcripts. For the first round of RT-PCR on the TCR CDR3, the HTBI primer set was used together with the Qiagen OneStep RT-PCR kit. A second multiplex PCR round built the libraries, followed by size selection and purification. Libraries were sequenced paired-end with 100 bp reads on an Illumina HiSeq2000. As for how the authors treated the data: Raw data were processed with SOAPnuke, discarding reads with adapters, uncalled bases, mean Phred below 15, or no exact constant-primer or identifier match. High-quality paired reads were merged with COPE v1.2.5, and unique nucleotide sequences were defined as clonotypes. MiTCR v1.1 was used to align the clonotypes against IMGT TRBV, TRBD and TRBJ reference segments. Analysis was restricted to V-J combinations with a frequency above 0.0001, which covered just over 98% of repertoires. A TCS score was defined as the ratio between F50 (clonal expansion) and ExV (chaos), using BLOSUM62-based TCRdist between CDR3 peptides within each V-J. Welch's t-statistics and random forest reduced fewer than 600 V-J features to some 14, which were used in a naive Bayes classifier (R e1071). Clones were called with MiXCR by TCRdb after fastp trimmed the public reads at Q25, and only in-frame beta chains were retained. Rows merge per CDR3 protein into single entries with the most common DNA and genes. The V and J calls come from TCRdb's annotation, not from the publication. The sample data list fewer than 350,000 distinct CDR3 sequences, and about an eighth of these were observed just once. The ten largest clonotypes hold more than 7.5% of the sample.

The hyperthyroidism patients were between 18 and 65 years old and newly diagnosed, with a disease duration of less than 2 months. Any patient with an uncontrolled infection, another autoimmune disease, pregnancy or lactation was excluded. Diagnoses were based on clinical symptoms, serum thyroxine and TRAb, thyroid ultrasound and orbital computed tomography. Blood from progressor patients was drawn when they were first diagnosed with hyperthyroidism, before any ophthalmopathy symptoms appeared. PBMCs were separated from 10 ml of fresh peripheral blood using Ficoll-Paque density gradient centrifugation. Progressor patients were initially diagnosed with Graves' hyperthyroidism and developed ophthalmopathy during follow-up. Trizol reagent was used to extract total RNA, and RNA quality was then checked on an Agilent 2100 Bioanalyzer. Results the study describes overall, beyond this receptor: A model built on a 13 V-J signature distinguished ophthalmopathy from stable hyperthyroidism, reaching around 87% sensitivity and approximately 83% specificity in cross-validation and 80%/75% in testing. Sample size was not statistically predetermined, and investigators were not blinded to group allocation. In validation, progression to ophthalmopathy was predicted by the model with 70% to 71% sensitivity and approximately 78% specificity, a median of 6.5 months before onset. Blood samples also contained most of the expanded thyroid clonotypes (frequency above 0.001), which suggests that blood repertoires may reflect thyroid immune responses.

The trim is 3 bases for V and 4 bases for J, with a gap of 7 bases between the germline ends. CDR1 LGHNA and CDR2 YNFKEQ are derived from the germline V gene. Spanning cysteine to phenylalanine, the CDR3 consists of 13 amino acids. Just the 39-base CDR3 DNA is kept, in frame starting at base 1. The source of this sequence is a woman under 40 with Graves' hyperthyroidism that later progressed to Graves' ophthalmopathy. Sequencing input: blood. The sequence links TRBV4-2 to TRBJ1-5; the D gene cannot be named for sure. CDR3 reads: CASSQAMNQPQHF. The bases read TGTGCCAGCAGCCAGGCGATGAATCAGCCCCAGCATTTT.